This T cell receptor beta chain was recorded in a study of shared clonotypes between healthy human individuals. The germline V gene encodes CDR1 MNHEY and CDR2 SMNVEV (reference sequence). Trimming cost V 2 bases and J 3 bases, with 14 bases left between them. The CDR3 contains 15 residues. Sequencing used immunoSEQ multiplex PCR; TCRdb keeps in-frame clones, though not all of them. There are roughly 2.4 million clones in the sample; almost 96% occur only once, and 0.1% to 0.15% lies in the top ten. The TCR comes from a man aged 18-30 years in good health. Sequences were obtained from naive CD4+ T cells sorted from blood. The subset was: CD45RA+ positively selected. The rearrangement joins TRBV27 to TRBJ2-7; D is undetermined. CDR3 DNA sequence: TGTGCCAGCAGTTTACAATGGTCTTTAGGCTACGAGCAGTACTTC. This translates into CASSLQWSLGYEQYF.